The clone carrying this T cell receptor beta chain was observed many times. The entry originates in a study of response to subunit inactivated influenza vaccine. From the RT-PCR reads, TCRdb called clonotypes with MiXCR, one entry per CDR3 protein. The table has 800,000 to 1,000,000 distinct CDR3 sequences, approximately 22% seen once; the top ten hold 10%. Trimming at V came to 8 bases and at J to 1 base, leaving 4 bases not matched to a gene. The CDR3 extends over 15 amino acids. The germline V gene encodes CDR1 MNHNS and CDR2 SASEGT. This clonotype was sampled from a man in his fifties or sixties who received an inactivated influenza vaccine. This specimen consisted of PBMCs from blood, obtained about 5 days after vaccination. The chain carries TRBV6-1 and TRBJ2-2; TRBD2 aligns across 10 bases. The CDR3 sequence: CASGAGGWNTGELFF. The CDR3 DNA follows: TGTGCCAGCGGAGCGGGAGGGTGGAACACCGGGGAGCTGTTTTTT.